This T cell receptor beta chain was sequenced during a study of cytomegalovirus exposure and HLA in healthy donors. PCR employed 60 Vbeta and 13 Jbeta primers. TCRdb's copy holds only in-frame clones and misses some; the assay was immunoSEQ multiplex PCR. The sample lists 150,000 to 200,000 clones; about four fifths were seen once. Per the germline V gene, CDR1 is DFQATT and CDR2 is SNEGSKA (reference sequence). J lost 8 bases, V lost 1 base, and 0 bases had no gene match. This CDR3 spans 11 amino acids. A few counts support this clone. The genes are TRBV20-1 and TRBJ2-3; 7 bases line up with TRBD2. This receptor was obtained from a woman in her thirties or forties in good health and CMV-seronegative. Sequencing was done on a sample of PBMCs. CDR3 region: CSARAGGTQYF. The CDR3 coding sequence is TGCAGTGCTAGAGCGGGGGGTACGCAGTATTTT.